This T cell receptor (beta chain) was sequenced during a study of T cell responses to AZD1222 COVID-19 vaccine. This CDR3 has 12 residues. Germline V CDR1 and CDR2: SGHRS, YFSETQ. V lost 4 bases and J 5 bases, leaving 6 bases between the germline ends. Produced via immunoSEQ multiplex PCR; TCRdb's table is partial and in-frame only. The top ten hold under 10% of the sample, which has roughly 110,000 clones, roughly 90% seen once. This specimen consisted of peripheral blood, obtained 28 days after the second AZD1222 dose. This receptor was obtained from an adult who received the AZD1222 COVID-19 vaccine. V gene TRBV5-1 combines with J gene TRBJ2-2; D is ambiguous. DNA for the CDR3: TGCGCCAGCAGCCGGGCGACCGGGGAGCTGTTTTTT. Translated: CASSRATGELFF. Looking up the rest from reference TRBV5-1 and TRBJ2-2 gives the full variable domain: KAGVTQTPRYLIKTRGQQVTLSCSPISGHRSVSWYQQTPGQGLQFLFEYFSETQRNKGNFPGRFSGRQFSNSRSEMNVSTLELGDSALYLCASSRATGELFFGEGSRLTVL.